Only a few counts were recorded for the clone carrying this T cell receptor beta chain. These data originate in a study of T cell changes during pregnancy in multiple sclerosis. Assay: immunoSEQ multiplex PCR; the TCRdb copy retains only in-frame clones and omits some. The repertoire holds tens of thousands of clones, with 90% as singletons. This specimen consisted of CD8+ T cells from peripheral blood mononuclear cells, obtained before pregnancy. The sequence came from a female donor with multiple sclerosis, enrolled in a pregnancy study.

The CDR3 reads CASSPVLYSNQPQHF. The CDR3, as DNA: TGTGCCAGCAGTCCGGTCCTTTATAGCAATCAGCCCCAGCATTTT. The chain carries TRBV6-5 and TRBJ1-5; D is undetermined. The CDR3 is made up of 15 amino acids. CDR1 and CDR2 from the germline V gene are MNHEY and SVGAGI. The germline V and J ends were trimmed by 5 bases and 0 bases, with 11 bases remaining between them.